This TCR beta chain derives from a study of shared clonotypes between healthy human individuals. On the study more broadly: Ranging from 18 to 49 in age, donors were a couple of women and a few men.

A CD45RA-negative memory subset and a CD45RA+ naive subset were separated from the CD4+ cells. Profiled with immunoSEQ multiplex PCR; TCRdb holds only in-frame clones, not every one. The sample comprises a few million clones, 93% of which are singletons, and 0.35% to 0.5% rests with the top ten. Turning to this clone: Its antigen is unidentified.

Overall study findings and caveats: Clonotype sharing among donors likely depends on sequencing depth. Collection of samples was limited to blood; tissue repertoires likely differ.

J gave up 8 bases and V 3 bases, and 9 bases lay outside the gene matches. Germline V lookup: CDR1 SEHNR, CDR2 FQNEAQ (reference sequence). The CDR3 length is 16 residues. The TCR was taken from a man between 18 and 29 years old in good health. Some clones in this sample may be carry-over from other donors' samples. This chain connects TRBV7-9 to TRBJ1-6; TRBD1 matches at 8 bases. The sample was naive CD4+ T cells from PBMCs. Specified subset: CD45RA+ positively selected. CDR3 DNA sequence: TGTGCCAGCAGCTTGAGACCGGGACAGGTGGATTCACCCCTCCACTTT. Amino acid sequence: CASSLRPGQVDSPLHF.